Included here is one TCR beta chain sequence, with context. Its antigen is not known. V was clipped by 5 bases and J by 5 bases, with 20 bases between them. The CDR3 consists of 16 residues. Germline CDR1 and CDR2: MNHEY and SVGEGT. The entry originates in a study of T cell responses to AZD1222 COVID-19 vaccine. Sequencing was performed with immunoSEQ multiplex PCR; in TCRdb, only in-frame clones are kept and a portion is missing. The table includes 120,000 or so clones, 70% to 90% detected once. The study's findings and limits: Most donors were white British and more were female, and clonal diversity was possibly underestimated.

This rearrangement joins TRBV6-2 or TRBV6-3 to TRBJ2-3, with TRBD2 as a possible D gene (6 bases). The starting material was peripheral blood, obtained on day 0 of AZD1222 vaccination. The TCR sequence derives from an adult in good health. In nucleotides, the CDR3 is TGTGCCAGCAGTAGCGCAAAGACGGGAGAAAGAGATACGCAGTATTTT. Translated: CASSSAKTGERDTQYF.